This T cell receptor (beta chain) comes out of a study of shared clonotypes between healthy human individuals. Germline values: CDR1 SNHLY, CDR2 FYNNEI. The CDR3 is made up of 16 amino acids. V lost 3 bases, J lost 6 bases, and 18 bases lay in between. Here immunoSEQ multiplex PCR was the method, and the copy in TCRdb shows in-frame clones only, minus some. The repertoire holds some 490,000 clones, with approximately 80% as singletons. Nashville, Tennessee was home to all donors, each a Caucasian adult. Sample: PBMCs. V usage is TRBV2 and J usage is TRBJ2-1; TRBD1 might be the D (5 bases). This TCR derives from a woman in her thirties or forties in good health. Some clones in this sample may be carry-over from other donors' samples. In DNA form, the CDR3 reads TGTGCCAGCAGTGACCGGACAACCTCCATGATCAATGAGCAGTTCTTC. Translated, it gives CASSDRTTSMINEQFF.